Below are 5 T cell receptor beta chains sequenced from a single sample in a study of blood T cell repertoires in COVID-19. Profiled with immunoSEQ multiplex PCR; TCRdb holds only in-frame clones, not every one. Counted here are roughly 190,000 clones, 80% to 85% occurring once; the ten biggest clones make up approximately 3%. Sequencing was performed on PBMCs or T cells enriched from blood (not recorded which). These receptors were taken from a woman in her twenties or thirties who had been exposed to COVID-19.

There are a few counts of this clone. This chain joins TRBV20-1 and TRBJ2-7; D might be TRBD2 (5 bases). CDR3 length: 11 amino acids. The V gene's germline CDR1 is DFQATT and CDR2 SNEGSKA (reference sequence). Trimming cost V 6 bases and J 7 bases, with 13 bases left between them. The CDR3 nucleotides are TGCAGTGCAGAGCAGGAGGAGGAGCAGTACTTC. Residues: CSAEQEEEQYF.

The chain carries TRBV4-2 and TRBJ2-7; D possibly corresponds to TRBD2 (6 bases). The V gene lost 3 bases and the J gene lost 3 bases, with 15 bases spanning the gap. The CDR3 is made up of 15 amino acids. Germline V gives CDR1 LGHNA, CDR2 YNFKEQ. CDR3: CASSHWGELYYEQYF. In DNA, the CDR3 is TGTGCCAGCAGCCACTGGGGGGAACTATACTACGAGCAGTACTTC.

This chain uses TRBV27 with TRBJ2-1; maybe TRBD2 (6 bases). This CDR3 has 16 residues. Germline V lookup: CDR1 MNHEY, CDR2 SMNVEV (reference sequence). V was trimmed by 6 bases and J by 7 bases, leaving 22 bases between them. CDR3 nucleotide sequence: TGTGCCAGCAGATCCCTCACGGGGGATTGGCGTAATGAGCAGTTCTTC. Encoded protein: CASRSLTGDWRNEQFF.

The chain recombines TRBV6-6 with TRBJ1-6; 8 bases align to TRBD1. The CDR3 loop spans 14 amino acids. Germline CDR1 is MNHNY and CDR2 is SVGAGI (reference sequence). V trimming: 5 bases; J trimming: 6 bases; junction bases outside the gene matches: 3. The chain's CDR3 is CASSPDRGNSPLHF. CDR3 DNA: TGTGCCAGCAGTCCCGACAGGGGTAATTCACCCCTCCACTTT.

The chain uses TRBV6-6 and TRBJ2-7, with D maybe TRBD1 (6 bases). This CDR3 contains 14 residues. Per the germline V gene, CDR1 is MNHNY and CDR2 is SVGAGI (reference sequence). V lost 2 bases, J lost 2 bases, and 10 bases lay in between. The CDR3 bases are TGTGCCAGCAGTTACCAGGGGACGACCTACGAGCAGTACTTC. This translates into CASSYQGTTYEQYF.